The clone carrying this T cell receptor beta chain was detected only a few times. Time point given: pre-treatment sample, taken before nivolumab and TIL therapy. Enrollment ran from October 2017 to early 2020. Sequencing used immunoSEQ v3. Measured with immunoSEQ multiplex PCR; TCRdb has only the in-frame clones, and not every one. The table has 36,000 or so clones, around 79% seen once. These data come from a study of TIL therapy for anti-PD-1-resistant metastatic lung cancer. This TCR was sampled from a person between 30 and 80 years old with non-small cell lung cancer. The sequencing used blood, collected at baseline.

CDR3: CASSFGGGNTEAFF. DNA for the CDR3: TGTGCCAGCAGCTTTGGAGGGGGAAACACTGAAGCTTTCTTT. The chain is built from TRBV7-2 and TRBJ1-1; D perhaps matches TRBD1 (6 bases). V lost 3 bases, J lost 2 bases, and 10 bases lay in between. The CDR3 covers 14 residues. CDR1 and CDR2 (germline): SGHTA, FQGNSA.